Listed below are T cell receptor beta chains from one sample, sequenced in a study of cytomegalovirus exposure and HLA in healthy donors. The data were produced by immunoSEQ multiplex PCR, yet TCRdb's version contains in-frame clones alone and is incomplete. The sample includes about 140,000 clones, more than 80% seen only once; the top ten take 4% to 4.5%. The sample taken for sequencing was PBMCs. The receptor set was obtained from a woman between 40 and 55 years old in good health and CMV-seropositive. Both conserved end residues are part of each CDR3. The D gene is left open where the match is weak. Rows give clone size only sometimes, using once, few, many, or a class for an expanded clone.

>-|TRBV11-2|TRBJ2-2|-
CASSRRSGGPTGELFF
TGTGCCAGCAGCCGACGGTCTGGCGGTCCCACCGGGGAGCTGTTTTTT
>-|TRBV21-1|TRBJ2-7|once
CASSKEARSSYEQYF
TGTGCCAGCAGCAAAGAGGCGCGGAGTTCCTACGAGCAGTACTTC
>TRBD2|TRBV2|TRBJ2-1|-
CASRNLRASGIDEQFF
TGTGCCAGCAGGAATCTCCGGGCTAGCGGGATCGATGAGCAGTTCTTC
>-|TRBV7-3|TRBJ2-2|-
CASSSSGGPTGELFF
TGTGCCAGCAGCTCGTCCGGCGGGCCAACCGGGGAGCTGTTTTTT
>-|TRBV5-6|TRBJ1-5|-
CASSLADTDVNYQPQHF
TGTGCCAGCAGCTTGGCAGACACAGATGTCAACTATCAGCCCCAGCATTTT
>TRBD1|TRBV7-9|TRBJ2-4|-
CASSLVVGQSLAKNIQYF
TGTGCCAGCAGCTTAGTTGTGGGACAGAGCTTAGCCAAAAACATTCAGTACTTC
>-|TRBV7-9|TRBJ2-1|-
CASSQGGGYNEQFF
TGTGCCAGCAGCCAGGGCGGCGGATACAATGAGCAGTTCTTC
>-|TRBV4-3|TRBJ2-1|-
CASSGASGEQFF
TGCGCCAGCAGCGGTGCCTCGGGTGAGCAGTTCTTC
>-|TRBV18|TRBJ1-3|-
CASSRGTGRSGNTIYF
TGTGCCAGCTCACGGGGCACAGGGCGCTCTGGAAACACCATATATTTT
>-|TRBV30|TRBJ1-2|-
CAWTMDSYYGYTF
TGTGCCTGGACTATGGACAGTTACTATGGCTACACCTTC
>TRBD1|TRBV19|TRBJ1-5|-
CASSTRQGGQPQHF
TGTGCCAGTAGTACCCGACAGGGGGGCCAGCCCCAGCATTTT
>-|TRBV5-4|TRBJ2-7|-
CASSFWPQQDEQYF
TGTGCCAGCAGCTTTTGGCCTCAACAGGACGAGCAGTACTTC
>TRBD2|TRBV7-9|TRBJ2-7|-
CASSTGGSDAEQYF
TGTGCCAGCAGCACGGGGGGGTCCGATGCCGAGCAGTACTTC
>TRBD1|TRBV5-4|TRBJ1-1|few
CASSSARDSGYTEAFF
TGTGCCAGCAGCTCCGCCCGGGACAGTGGGTACACTGAAGCTTTCTTT
>TRBD2|TRBV28|TRBJ2-3|-
CASSLFVGGDYTDTQYF
TGTGCCAGCAGTTTATTTGTAGGAGGGGACTACACAGATACGCAGTATTTT
>-|TRBV7-9|TRBJ2-7|few
CASSFGGGNYEQYF
TGTGCCAGCAGCTTCGGCGGCGGAAACTACGAGCAGTACTTC
>TRBD1|TRBV4-3|TRBJ2-7|-
CASSPGQGAYEQYF
TGCGCCAGCAGCCCAGGACAGGGGGCGTACGAGCAGTACTTC
>-|TRBV10-1|TRBJ2-5|-
CATTEETQYF
TGCGCCACCACTGAAGAGACCCAGTACTTC
>TRBD2|TRBV4-2|TRBJ2-2|few
CASSRLAGNTGELFF
TGTGCCAGCAGCCGACTAGCGGGAAACACCGGGGAGCTGTTTTTT
>-|TRBV5-4|TRBJ2-7|-
CASSRDFSYEQYF
TGTGCCAGCAGCCGGGACTTCTCCTACGAGCAGTACTTC
>-|TRBV18|TRBJ2-3|once
CASSSPSTDTQYF
TGTGCCAGCTCATCCCCTAGCACAGATACGCAGTATTTT
>-|TRBV30|TRBJ2-7|once
CAWTRSSYEQYF
TGTGCCTGGACGAGGAGCTCCTACGAGCAGTACTTC
>TRBD2|TRBV7-8|TRBJ2-1|-
CASSLDGLAGFYNEQFF
TGTGCCAGCAGCTTAGATGGGCTAGCGGGATTCTACAATGAGCAGTTCTTC
>-|TRBV7-8|TRBJ2-7|-
CASSLGMAGLNEQYF
TGTGCCAGCAGCTTAGGTATGGCGGGATTAAACGAGCAGTACTTC
>-|TRBV12-1|TRBJ2-2|-
CASSFTGGNTGELFF
TGTGCCAGCAGCTTTACGGGGGGGAACACCGGGGAGTTGTTTTTT
>-|TRBV2|TRBJ2-7|-
CASSEMTTYEQYF
TGTGCCAGCAGTGAAATGACTACCTACGAGCAGTACTTC
>TRBD1|TRBV14|TRBJ2-2|-
CASSTTGQGLTGELFF
TGTGCCAGCAGCACTACGGGACAGGGCCTAACCGGGGAGCTGTTTTTT
>-|TRBV2|TRBJ1-2|-
CASSEQTRGYTF
TGTGCCAGCAGTGAACAAACGCGAGGCTACACCTTC
>TRBD1|TRBV5-1|TRBJ1-1|-
CASSLTGTANTEAFF
TGCGCCAGCAGCTTAACCGGGACAGCGAACACTGAAGCTTTCTTT
>TRBD2|TRBV5-5|TRBJ2-3|-
CASSRTGTSGGARDTQYF
TGTGCCAGCAGCCGGACCGGGACTAGCGGGGGGGCCAGAGATACGCAGTATTTT
>-|TRBV28|TRBJ2-7|-
CASRPGGHEQYF
TGTGCCAGCCGACCGGGGGGCCACGAGCAGTACTTC
>-|TRBV5-6|TRBJ1-4|-
CASSATDSVWEKLFF
TGTGCCAGCAGCGCAACGGACAGTGTCTGGGAAAAACTGTTTTTT
>-|TRBV9|TRBJ1-2|-
CASSVEGDKTYGYTF
TGTGCCAGCAGCGTAGAAGGGGACAAGACCTATGGCTACACCTTC
>-|TRBV4-2|TRBJ2-1|-
CASSSPTTGYEQFF
TGTGCCAGCAGCTCCCCTACGACAGGTTACGAGCAGTTCTTC
>-|TRBV5-1|TRBJ1-5|-
CASSLGEGIQQPQHF
TGCGCCAGCAGCTTAGGGGAAGGGATTCAACAGCCCCAGCATTTT
>-|TRBV5-6|TRBJ2-1|-
CASRLLGDNEQFF
TGTGCCAGCCGACTCTTAGGGGACAATGAGCAGTTCTTC
>TRBD1|TRBV18|TRBJ1-5|-
CASSRGQGPLYSNQPQHF
TGTGCCAGCTCACGGGGACAGGGGCCGCTTTATAGCAATCAGCCCCAGCATTTT